This T cell receptor (beta chain) was retrieved from a study of cytomegalovirus exposure and HLA in healthy donors (dated by TCRdb to about 2017). Concerning the study at large: In an earlier analysis of 587 of the donors, 276 Gb of sequence data and approximately 120 million unique TCR beta sequences from approximately 180 million T cells were reported. An early release that covered fewer than 800 HLA-typed donors contained about 300 gigabases of sequencing data and about 84 million unique TCR sequences. Of the roughly 390 genotyped donors, about 84% fell in the genetic ancestry cluster associated with self-reported Caucasian donors. The study was designed to test whether signatures of past pathogen exposure could be identified by cataloging public T cell receptors. The T cell repertoires of about 700 subjects were profiled by immunosequencing and related to cytomegalovirus serostatus. A separate validation cohort of approximately 120 different subjects was used in addition to the approximately 670-subject first cohort. The study combined high-throughput TCR immunosequencing, statistical association of individual TCRs with disease status, and machine learning to predict cytomegalovirus infection status. To study patterns of TCR occurrence, a later analysis re-analyzed previously published TCR beta repertoires from hundreds of donors and added high-resolution HLA genotyping. Rather than drawing on any new phenotypic data, the later analysis identified candidate immune exposures from TCR beta sequences and the way those sequences occurred across donors. An earlier analysis of 500 to 650 of the donors applied high-throughput TCR beta sequencing to assess whether each TCR beta V gene segment acted as functional or pseudogenic. Donor age, sex, ethnicity and CMV serostatus were collected together with the repertoire data. Genome-wide SNP genotypes for about 65% of the roughly 670 donors were used in a later genetic analysis, which treated that subset as a discovery cohort. Every repertoire in the discovery cohort had been generated on one and the same sequencing platform. Both class I and class II loci were covered by HLA typing, at four-digit resolution. The number of typed donors differed by locus: roughly 629-640 for A, B, C, DRB1 and DQB1; some 540 for DQA1; 606 for DPA1; and 450 to 480 for DPB1. Roughly 5 DR-DQ haplotypes were handled as single units for association and clustering because linkage in the cohort was strong. On average, around 240,000 unique TCR beta nucleotide sequences were sequenced per donor among about 400 genotyped donors of the cohort, with roughly 18% of those sequences being non-productive. The study at large found these results: Because the 87-base-pair reads could not distinguish some IMGT-functional V segments, including TRBV6-2 and TRBV6-3, those segments were excluded. Linkage disequilibrium might explain the correlated functional status among segregating V segments, but an unknown experimental factor could not be ruled out. A group of highly shared sequence variants was considered likely to be a technical artifact of the sequencing pipeline. Because HLA typing was missing for some donors at each locus, association tests included only the typed subset. In a later analysis, several top co-occurrence clusters were reported to appear linked to parvovirus B19, influenza, CMV and Epstein-Barr virus. In an earlier analysis of some 640 of the donors, most TCR beta V segments were observed in productive rearrangements about 87% or about 30% of the time, broadly matching IMGT annotations. A later analysis associated 16,951 TCR beta sequences with specific HLA alleles at a false discovery rate of 0.05. In a later analysis, HLA-associated TCR beta chains showed more clonal expansion and lower generation probabilities than non-associated chains that were equally common. In vitro tests confirmed that a few of the cytomegalovirus-associated TCR beta chains recognize cytomegalovirus antigens. A later genetic analysis associated a missense DCLRE1C variant with V-gene and J-gene trimming of TCR beta chains, and an independent cohort replicated the association. The classifier was reported to diagnose cytomegalovirus status with high specificity and sensitivity in both the original and validation cohorts. Only TCR beta chains were sequenced in this cohort, and the absence of alpha or paired-chain data limited detectable features. The authors suggested that the approach could potentially be extended to other disease states and immunological phenotypes. A later analysis found that most CMV-associated TCR beta chains appeared HLA-restricted, with HLA associations seemingly driven largely by CMV exposure. Sequencing depth was assumed to be roughly uniform across donors in the presence/absence analyses, though that assumption may not hold. Because counts were too low, more than 15 rarely observed V segments, including chromosome 9 orphons, were left out of the earlier analysis of 500 to 750 of the donors. Most TCR sequences were observed very rarely across donors, whereas some public TCRs were present in many individuals. According to a later genetic analysis, donors in an Asian-associated ancestry cluster had fewer N-insertions in productive TCRs than the approximately 670-donor mean. The study listed around 160 TCR beta chains as associated with cytomegalovirus. A later analysis found that TCR association rates varied across HLA loci, with DRB1 alleles showing the most associated TCRs and HLA-C alleles the fewest. Assigning TCR associations to individual alleles was difficult when HLA alleles, especially DR and DQ, strongly co-occurred. A further reported finding was that TCR beta sequences accurately predicted the HLA-A and HLA-B alleles for most subjects in the first cohort. CMV serostatus was the only immune exposure information available for the cohort.

Germline trimming amounts to 5 bases on V and 8 bases on J, with 12 as the count of junction bases outside the gene matches. CDR1 is given as MDHEN and CDR2 as SYDVKM, both from the germline V gene. Including the terminal cysteine and phenylalanine, the CDR3 comprises 15 residues. The sequence is cut down to CDR3 DNA, 45 bases in frame from base 1. Library creation used the immunoSEQ multiplex PCR assay. For the multiplex PCR, a mixture combining 60 forward primers for TCR Vbeta segments and 13 reverse primers for TCR Jbeta segments was used. Amplification of the CDR3 region of rearranged TCR beta genes was performed with a multiplex PCR assay on genomic DNA. Amplified TCR beta libraries were sequenced as 87-base-pair reads on the Illumina HiSeq System. The original pipeline was this. In a later analysis, tens of millions of unique TCR beta chains were counted across the approximately 640 repertoires, and about 9.9 million of these chains were shared by at least two donors. A nearest-neighbor algorithm error-corrected the raw reads and collapsed the reads into unique sequences, merging closely related sequences to remove PCR and sequencing errors. Alignment of CDR3 sequences to IMGT reference sequences was used to assign V, D and J gene segments. Each retained sequence needed at least a six-nucleotide match to both a V gene segment and a J gene segment. Rearrangements were called productive when the CDR3 lacked stop codons and stayed in frame with V and J; all others were non-productive. Following IMGT convention, CDR3 was defined as the stretch from the second conserved V-encoded cysteine up to the conserved J-encoded phenylalanine. The earlier analysis of a few hundred of the donors excluded sequences that lacked an unambiguous match to a single V gene segment. An earlier analysis of several hundred of the donors classified V segments as functional when productive rearrangements were above 56.7% and as segregating when the standard deviation between donors was above 5%. A statistical classification framework was built to diagnose cytomegalovirus status from the catalog of TCR beta chain sequences. In a later analysis, V and J genes were assigned by comparing TCR nucleotide sequences against IMGT/GENE-DB human TR gene sequences. The TCRdist pipeline was used in a later analysis to assign CDR3 sequences and most-parsimonious VDJ recombination scenarios. In a later analysis, each TCR beta chain was defined by its CDR3 amino acid sequence together with its V-gene family, and reads without a unique V-gene family were excluded. A later analysis removed roughly 590 highly shared, low-generation-probability nucleotide sequences to deal with suspected cross-contamination and a sequencing artifact. In a later analysis, a clonal expansion index for each public chain was calculated from normalized within-repertoire ranks of inferred template counts. A later analysis computed generation probabilities with a VDJ recombination model fitted to out-of-frame rearrangements, and checked the results against IGoR. In a later analysis, hypergeometric tests were used to score TCR-TCR, TCR-HLA and TCR-CMV co-occurrence, with a repertoire-size bias correction applied to TCR pairs. False discovery rates were estimated in a later analysis by permuting HLA or CMV assignments 20 times. In a later analysis, co-occurring TCRs were grouped using DBSCAN, and TCRdist sequence similarity was added for clustering within HLA-allele-positive subsets. Repertoires with fewer than 30,000 or more than 120,000 public chains were left out of co-occurrence clustering, as were several repertoires with anomalous nucleotide sharing. In TCRdb, the immuneACCESS table is reduced to in-frame sequences with V and J assigned. These tables do not hold every clone; where another copy was compared, an unresolved V gene accounts for under half, and the others remain unexplained. V, J and clone size were drawn from that table, and D and trimming were deduced from the DNA. This sample comprises 140,000 to 150,000 clones, around 78% of them detected only once. The ten biggest clones cover 2% to 3% of the sample.

The cohort consisted of approximately 670 healthy bone marrow donors. At the time of sampling, all cohort members were nominally healthy, though unrecorded immune exposures were likely present. The donor tested CMV seropositive and was one of the 289 seropositive cohort members. A peripheral blood sample was provided by each donor, and peripheral blood mononuclear cells were used for TCR beta sequencing. The Qiagen DNeasy Blood Extraction Kit was used to extract genomic DNA from the blood cell samples. Points on this clone: Its recognized antigen is unknown. Base qualities are not provided; no much larger clone lies one nucleotide away.

The sample was PBMCs. This receptor was taken from a woman under 30 in good health and CMV-seropositive. The rearrangement joined TRBV28 to TRBJ1-3; TRBD1 agrees with 7 junctional bases. The CDR3 loop reads CASSPLRQGVDTIYF. The base sequence is TGTGCCAGCAGTCCCCTCAGGCAGGGGGTAGACACCATATATTTT.